The entry that follows covers one TCR beta chain sequence. Antigen unknown. The CDR3 has 13 amino acids. V dropped 2 bases and J dropped 4 bases, with 8 bases sitting between them. Barcoded TCR alpha and TCR beta cDNA libraries with UMIs came from 5'RACE using constant-segment primers. TCRdb redid the calling of the 5' RACE reads with MiXCR, one entry per CDR3 protein. Of hundreds of thousands of distinct CDR3 sequences listed, 25% to 30% are singletons. The source of the sample is a study of T-cell memory formation after mild COVID-19. Study findings and constraints: Clones contracting over day 15 to 85 were CD4/CD8 balanced, with later expanders leaning CD4+. Within pre-infection memory, some responding clones were found, suggesting cross-reactive memory joined.

The chain recombines TRBV12-3 or TRBV12-4 with TRBJ1-2; D gene unclear. Sequenced: PBMCs or a T cell subset sorted from them (not recorded which). This sequence was found in an adult woman who had mild COVID-19 (a few samples of this study predate the infection). Cell type and time point are not known. In DNA, the CDR3 is TGTGCCAGCAGTTTATCTATCCCCTATGGCTACACCTTC. As protein: CASSLSIPYGYTF.